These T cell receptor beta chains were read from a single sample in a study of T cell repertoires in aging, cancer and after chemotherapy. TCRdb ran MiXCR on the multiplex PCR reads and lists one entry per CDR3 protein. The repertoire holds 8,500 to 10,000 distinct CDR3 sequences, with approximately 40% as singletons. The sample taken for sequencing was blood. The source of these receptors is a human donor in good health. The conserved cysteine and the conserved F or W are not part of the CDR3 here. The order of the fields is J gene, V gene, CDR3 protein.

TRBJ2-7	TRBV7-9	ASSVSYEQY
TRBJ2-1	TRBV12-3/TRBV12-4	ASSLGNEQF
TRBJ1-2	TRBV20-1	SASDRSTNYGYT
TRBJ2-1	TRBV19	ASGDRWYNEQF
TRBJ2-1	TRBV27	ASSLSTGGLEVEQF
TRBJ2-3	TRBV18	ASSPYPGGTDTQY
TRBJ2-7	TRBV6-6	ASNSGQGAREQY
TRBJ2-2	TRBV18	ASSPMGNTGELF
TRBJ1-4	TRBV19	ASSFARTNRGEKLF
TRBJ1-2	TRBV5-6	ASSLVGSGGYGYT
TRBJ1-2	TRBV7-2	ASSADYMVGYT
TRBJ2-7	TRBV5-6	ASSRQYDEQY
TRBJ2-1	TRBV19	ASSRWAGNYNEQF
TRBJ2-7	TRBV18	ASSPDRNSYEQY
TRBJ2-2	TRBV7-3	ASSIKPANTGELF
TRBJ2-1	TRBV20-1	SAPFGGLGYNEQF
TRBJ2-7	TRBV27	ASSLNPSGRGEQY
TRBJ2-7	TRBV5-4	ASSLGARAYEQY
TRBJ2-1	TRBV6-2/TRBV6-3	ASSQPGRDNEQF
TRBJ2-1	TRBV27	ASSFFSGDEQF
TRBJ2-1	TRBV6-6	ASRPSYFSYNEQF
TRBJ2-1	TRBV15	ATSGNEQF
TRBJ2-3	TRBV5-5	ASSFPDTQY
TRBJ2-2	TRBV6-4	ASSDGETGELF
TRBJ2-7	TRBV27	ASSLKTGSYEQY
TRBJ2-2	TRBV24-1	ATSTAGGDTGELF
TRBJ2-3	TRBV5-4	ASSPSGGRTDTQY
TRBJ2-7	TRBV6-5	ASSYYLRGDRGIHEQY
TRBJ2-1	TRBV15	ATTAGVAYNEQF
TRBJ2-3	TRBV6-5	ASSSGDSGSTDTQY
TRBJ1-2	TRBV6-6	ASSPPKEGYGYT
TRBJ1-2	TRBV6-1	ASSGAGGYGYT
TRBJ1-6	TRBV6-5	ASRGVGRGSPLH
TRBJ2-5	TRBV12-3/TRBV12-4	ASSSQGRPRTQY
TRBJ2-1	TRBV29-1	SGFGGPSSYNEQF
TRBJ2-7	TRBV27	ASRRNSAYEQY
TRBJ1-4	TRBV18	ASSNYRVGGTNEKLF
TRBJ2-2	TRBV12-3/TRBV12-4	ASITPQNTGELF
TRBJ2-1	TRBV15	ATYPGTGNVGEQF
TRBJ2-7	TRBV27	ASSNRDRALEQY
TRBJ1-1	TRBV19	ASCGTYPVTEAF
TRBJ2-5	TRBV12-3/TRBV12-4	ASTLGQGDKETQY
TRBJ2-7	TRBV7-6	ASSSIPLAGGPNEQY
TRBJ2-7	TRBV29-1	SVSGEGPYEQY
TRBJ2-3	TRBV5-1	ASSSGTRGTDTQY
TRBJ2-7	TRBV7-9	ASSLDTQGAHEQY
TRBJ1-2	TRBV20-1	SARDRDLFGYT
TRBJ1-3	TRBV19	ASSRLVGNTIY
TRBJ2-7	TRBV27	ASSLLDRREYEQY
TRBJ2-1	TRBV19	ASRSKGLAGVTEQF